This T cell receptor beta chain was captured in a study of blood T cell repertoires in COVID-19. Study-level background: COVID-19 samples collected from the United States, Italy and Spain covered acute and convalescent phases.

The junction had 9 bases not matched to a gene; V was cut back by 6 bases and J by 4 bases. The length of the CDR3 is 15 residues. Germline loops: CDR1 LNHDA, CDR2 SQIVND (reference sequence). Method: immunoSEQ multiplex PCR; TCRdb's copy keeps in-frame clones and lacks some. This sample yields about 250,000 clones, of which approximately 79% are seen a single time; approximately 4% belongs to the top ten. The V and J genes are TRBV19 and TRBJ2-3; 8 bases agree with TRBD2. The specimen was peripheral blood. This TCR was sampled from a woman in her 40s with active or convalescent COVID-19. The CDR3 sequence is CASRSPGLVADTQYF. CDR3 bases: TGTGCCAGTAGGAGCCCGGGACTAGTGGCAGATACGCAGTATTTT.